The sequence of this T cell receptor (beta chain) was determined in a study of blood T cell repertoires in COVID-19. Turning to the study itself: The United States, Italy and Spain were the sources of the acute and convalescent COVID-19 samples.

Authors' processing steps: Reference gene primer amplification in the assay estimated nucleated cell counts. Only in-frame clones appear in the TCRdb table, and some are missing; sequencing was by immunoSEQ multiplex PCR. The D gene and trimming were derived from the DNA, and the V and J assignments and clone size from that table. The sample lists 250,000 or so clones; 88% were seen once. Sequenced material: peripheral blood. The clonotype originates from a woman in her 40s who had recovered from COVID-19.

The CDR3 coding sequence is TGTGCCAGCAGCCAAGAGGGGGGGCGGGCTCTTGGCTACACCTTC. This encodes CASSQEGGRALGYTF. The chain employs TRBV3-1 (or the pseudogene TRBV3-2) and TRBJ1-2; D is perhaps TRBD1 (6 bases). The germline V gene has CDR1 LGHDT and CDR2 YNNKEL (reference sequence). The CDR3 consists of 15 residues. V was clipped by 0 bases and J by 7 bases, with 15 bases between them.